Included here is one T cell receptor (beta chain) sequence, with context. Assay: immunoSEQ multiplex PCR; the TCRdb copy retains only in-frame clones and omits some. The profile shows over 300,000 clones, approximately 90% of them singletons. This entry belongs to a study of blood T cell repertoires in COVID-19. Germline V lookup: CDR1 SGHVS, CDR2 FNYEAQ. Between the trimmed V and J ends, which lost 5 bases and 3 bases, there was a span of 15 bases. The CDR3 is made up of 15 amino acids. The receptor's source is a woman aged 35 to 49 who had recovered from COVID-19. The chain couples TRBV7-6 to TRBJ2-3; a possible D gene is TRBD2 (5 bases). Sequenced input: PBMCs or T cells enriched from blood (not recorded which). The CDR3 sequence is CASSPLLGTTDTQYF. In DNA, the CDR3 is TGTGCCAGCAGCCCATTACTAGGAACTACAGATACGCAGTATTTT.